This TCR beta chain comes out of a study of neurological immune-mediated disorders. The CDR3 loop spans 12 amino acids. CDR1 and CDR2 from the germline V gene are DFQATT and SNEGSKA (reference sequence). TCRdb called the 5' RACE reads again in MiXCR, with one record for every CDR3 protein. The table records approximately 50,000 distinct CDR3 sequences, about 9.3% of them present only once. Concerning this clonotype: The junction does not match germline at one end; this may be a read error.

The unsorted libraries were generated from a total of 2 million PBMCs, which had been stored in RNAlater at -80 C. Material: PBMCs. The chain links TRBV20-1 to TRBJ2-2; the D gene is possibly TRBD2 (6 bases). The sequence derives from a man in his sixties or seventies with HTLV-1-associated myelopathy (HAM/TSP). DNA of the CDR3: TGCAGTGCTAGAGACCCACCCGGGGGGCTGTTTTTT. Translation gives CSARDPPGGLFF.